This passage covers 30 T cell receptor beta chains from one sample sequenced in a study of OX40 agonist ivuxolimab in advanced cancers. The data were produced by immunoSEQ multiplex PCR, yet TCRdb's version contains in-frame clones alone and is incomplete. This table holds 100,000 to 120,000 clones, under 95% found once. The specimen comprised CD4+ or CD8+ T cells sorted from blood, sampled in a trial of the OX40 agonist ivuxolimab. The source is an adult with an advanced solid tumor such as melanoma, head and neck, liver or kidney cancer.

V gene TRBV5-1 combines with J gene TRBJ2-7; TRBD2 aligns across 7 bases. Trimming took 7 bases from V and 5 from J; bases not matched to a gene: 9. This CDR3 comprises 13 residues. Looked up from germline, CDR1 is SGHRS and CDR2 is YFSETQ. The chain's CDR3 is CASSWGGSNEQYF. CDR3 DNA: TGCGCCAGCTCCTGGGGGGGGAGCAACGAGCAGTACTTC.

V gene TRBV7-3 combines with J gene TRBJ2-5; TRBD2 agrees at 13 bases. V shed 5 bases and J 5 bases; nucleotides not matched to a gene: 5. Germline CDR1 SGHTA, CDR2 FQGTGA. The CDR3 is 15 residues long. CDR3 nucleotides: TGTGCCAGCAGCGCGACTAGCGGGGGGACGGAGACCCAGTACTTC. It translates to CASSATSGGTETQYF.

This chain uses TRBV6-6 with TRBJ1-2, with 7 bases fitting TRBD1. V was clipped by 4 bases and J by 2 bases; unmatched bases: 10. CDR3 length: 16 amino acids. CDR1 and CDR2 (germline): MNHNY, SVGAGI (reference sequence). In DNA, the CDR3 is TGTGCCAGCAGTTTAAGGACAGGCCCACCCAACTATGGCTACACCTTC. Translation gives CASSLRTGPPNYGYTF.

The J gene is TRBJ2-1, the V gene TRBV5-1; D gene ambiguous. CDR1 is SGHRS and CDR2 is YFSETQ in the germline V gene. The CDR3 has 12 residues. V was trimmed by 0 bases and J by 8 bases, leaving 6 bases between them. CDR3 coding DNA: TGCGCCAGCAGCTTGGAGGGCTATGAGCAGTTCTTC. Residues: CASSLEGYEQFF.

Comment on this clone: The junction differs from germline at one of its ends, possibly a read error. The chain carries TRBV6-1 and TRBJ1-1; D remains unclear. This CDR3 region has 13 residues. CDR1 is MNHNS and CDR2 is SASEGT in the germline V gene. The chain's CDR3 is CAISESIFTEAFF. The CDR3 coding sequence is TGTGCCATCAGTGAGTCGATATTCACTGAAGCTTTCTTT.

The chain employs TRBV9 and TRBJ2-1; 11 bases agree with TRBD1. Germline-derived CDR1 and CDR2 are SGDLS and YYNGEE. Germline trimming cut 3 bases from V and 10 bases from J; bases unmatched to any gene: 9. The CDR3 is made up of 15 amino acids. Written as DNA, the CDR3 is TGTGCCAGCAGCGGAAGGACAGGGGGCGAACGGGAGCAGTTCTTC. It specifies CASSGRTGGEREQFF.

This CDR3 reads CASRATGSYGYTF. The CDR3 nucleotides read TGTGCCAGCAGGGCGACAGGGAGTTATGGCTACACCTTC. This sequence joins TRBV6-1 and TRBJ1-2; 7 bases fit TRBD1. Germline V gene sequence: CDR1 MNHNS, CDR2 SASEGT. The length of the CDR3 is 13 residues. With 6 bases clipped from V and 5 bases from J, the junction kept 6 bases outside the gene matches.

J is TRBJ1-4 and V is TRBV5-1; 8 nucleotides match TRBD1. CDR1 and CDR2 (germline): SGHRS, YFSETQ. The CDR3 extends over 15 amino acids. The V segment lost 0 bases and the J segment 8 bases; nucleotides outside the gene matches: 6. CDR3 nucleotide sequence: TGCGCCAGCAGCTTGGACGGGACAGGTTCCGAAAAACTGTTTTTT. Protein: CASSLDGTGSEKLFF.

V gene TRBV11-3 combines with J gene TRBJ1-6; D gene ambiguous. CDR3 length: 14 amino acids. V lost 1 base, J lost 8 bases, and 9 bases lay in between. Germline assignment: CDR1 SGHNT and CDR2 YENEEA. CDR3 sequence (DNA): TGTGCCAGCAGCTTAGTAACAGTGGATTCACCCCTCCACTTT. It yields the protein CASSLVTVDSPLHF.

The chain joins TRBV9 to TRBJ1-1; possibly TRBD1 for D (5 bases). The V gene lost 0 bases and the J gene lost 1 base, with 7 bases spanning the gap. The V gene's germline CDR1 is SGDLS and CDR2 YYNGEE. The CDR3 length is 14 residues. CDR3 DNA sequence: TGTGCCAGCAGCGTAGTTCAGGGGAACACTGAAGCTTTCTTT. It translates to CASSVVQGNTEAFF. The full variable domain, rest sourced from reference TRBV9 and TRBJ1-1, is DSGVTQTPKHLITATGQRVTLRCSPRSGDLSVYWYQQSLDQGLQFLIQYYNGEERAKGNILERFSAQQFPDLHSELNLSSLELGDSALYFCASSVVQGNTEAFFGQGTRLTVV.

The chain is built from TRBV9 and TRBJ1-2; 7 bases fit TRBD1. V lost 0 bases, J lost 9 bases, and 11 bases stayed unmatched. The CDR3 has 15 amino acids. Per germline, CDR1 SGDLS and CDR2 YYNGEE. CDR3: CASSVVPDRASSYTF. Written as DNA, the CDR3 is TGTGCCAGCAGCGTAGTACCCGACAGGGCCTCGAGCTACACCTTC.

In regard to this clone: At the DNA level, this CDR3 is encoded by other sequences in the same sample as well. The genes are TRBV29-1 and TRBJ1-1; TRBD1 aligns across 10 bases. In germline, CDR1 is SQVTM, CDR2 ANQGSEA. CDR3 size: 13 residues. In DNA form, the CDR3 reads TGCAGTGCTGGGACAGGGGTAGATACTGAAGCTTTCTTT. This encodes CSAGTGVDTEAFF.

The rearrangement links TRBV5-6 to TRBJ2-7, with D perhaps given as TRBD1 or TRBD2 (5 bases each). The CDR3 has 14 residues. Per the germline V gene, CDR1 is SGHDT and CDR2 is YYEEEE. Between the trimmed V and J ends, which lost 4 bases and 3 bases, there was a span of 14 bases. The CDR3 DNA is TGTGCCAGCAGCCCGGGACCGCAAAACTACGAGCAGTACTTC. This sequence encodes CASSPGPQNYEQYF. The full variable domain, its missing parts supplied by reference TRBV5-6 and TRBJ2-7, is DAGVTQSPTHLIKTRGQQVTLRCSPKSGHDTVSWYQQALGQGPQFIFQYYEEEERQRGNFPDRFSGHQFPNYSSELNVNALLLGDSALYLCASSPGPQNYEQYFGPGTRLTVT.

The chain has TRBV19 and TRBJ1-5; D is possibly TRBD1 (5 bases). Germline values: CDR1 LNHDA, CDR2 SQIVND (reference sequence). This CDR3 has 14 residues. V was pared by 6 bases and J by 7 bases, with 16 bases between. CDR3 in amino acids: CASRSLGWDQPQHF. The CDR3 region has the DNA TGTGCCAGTAGGAGTCTGGGTTGGGACCAGCCCCAGCATTTT.

This chain links TRBV4-1 with TRBJ2-1; 11 nucleotides agree with TRBD2. V shed 0 bases, J shed 9 bases, and the junction held 10 bases outside the gene matches. The CDR3 has 17 residues. Germline V gene lookup returns CDR1 MGHRA and CDR2 YSYEKL. For the CDR3, the DNA is TGCGCCAGCAGCCAAGATCGGTCCGGGACTAGCGGAGGTGAGCAGTTCTTC. Protein: CASSQDRSGTSGGEQFF.

V and J are TRBV5-5 and TRBJ1-3, with D possibly matching TRBD1 (6 bases). In germline, CDR1 is SGHKS, CDR2 YYEKEE (reference sequence). The CDR3 consists of 15 residues. The V gene lost 5 bases and the J gene lost 0 bases, with 12 bases spanning the gap. CDR3 region: CASSRDRPSGNTIYF. Written as DNA, the CDR3 is TGTGCCAGCAGTCGTGACAGGCCCTCTGGAAACACCATATATTTT.

The chain carries TRBV6-5 and TRBJ2-1; 12 positions agree with TRBD2. Per the germline V gene, CDR1 is MNHEY and CDR2 is SVGAGI. The CDR3 consists of 14 residues. V was pared by 6 bases and J by 7 bases, with 4 bases of the junction left unmatched. For the CDR3, the DNA is TGTGCCAGCAGGCTAGCGGGGGGGTTTAATGAGCAGTTCTTC. This translates into CASRLAGGFNEQFF.

To note about this clone: Other DNA sequences in the same sample also yield this CDR3. V is TRBV2 and J is TRBJ2-5; D not resolved. V lost 4 bases and J 4 bases, leaving 4 bases between the germline ends. This CDR3 comprises 11 residues. Germline V gives CDR1 SNHLY, CDR2 FYNNEI. This CDR3 reads CASSVRETQYF. The CDR3 DNA is TGTGCCAGCAGTGTCAGAGAGACCCAGTACTTC.

J is TRBJ2-1 and V is TRBV6-5; TRBD1 matches at 7 bases. The CDR3 sequence is 14 residues long. Trimming took 6 bases from V and 1 from J; bases not matched to a gene: 3. Germline-derived CDR1 and CDR2 are MNHEY and SVGAGI. This CDR3 is CASRSGQSYNEQFF. In DNA form, the CDR3 reads TGTGCCAGCAGATCGGGACAGTCCTACAATGAGCAGTTCTTC.

The genes are TRBV5-6 and TRBJ1-4, with D possibly matching TRBD1 (5 bases). In germline, CDR1 is SGHDT, CDR2 YYEEEE. V shed 0 bases and J shed 0 bases, with 12 bases lying between them. The CDR3 is 17 residues long. The CDR3 sequence: CASSLAWQGATNEKLFF. CDR3 in DNA: TGTGCCAGCAGCTTGGCGTGGCAGGGAGCAACTAATGAAAAACTGTTTTTT.

The J gene is TRBJ2-6, the V gene TRBV18; D remains ambiguous. V lost 2 bases and J lost 0, with 8 bases in between. Germline V lookup: CDR1 KGHSH, CDR2 LQKENI. The CDR3 consists of 16 residues. The CDR3 region is CASSPIRASGANVLTF. In nucleotides, the CDR3 is TGTGCCAGCTCACCAATAAGGGCCTCTGGGGCCAACGTCCTGACTTTC. The entire variable domain, with the rest obtained from reference TRBV18 and TRBJ2-6, is as follows: NAGVMQNPRHLVRRRGQEARLRCSPMKGHSHVYWYRQLPEEGLKFMVYLQKENIIDESGMPKERFSAEFPKEGPSILRIQQVVRGDSAAYFCASSPIRASGANVLTFGAGSRLTVL.

V is TRBV6-6 and J is TRBJ2-3; no firm D call. Trimming shortened V by 0 bases and J by 4 bases, and 8 bases separated the two germline ends. In germline, CDR1 is MNHNY, CDR2 SVGAGI (reference sequence). The CDR3 has 14 residues. The CDR3 sequence is CASSYSMGSDTQYF. In DNA form, the CDR3 reads TGTGCCAGCAGTTACTCGATGGGGTCAGATACGCAGTATTTT.

The chain has TRBV9 and TRBJ1-2; D call uncertain. With 2 bases removed from V and 0 bases from J, the gap between germline ends came to 11 bases. Germline lookup yields CDR1 SGDLS and CDR2 YYNGEE. The CDR3 totals 15 residues. CDR3 sequence (DNA): TGTGCCAGCAGCGTCCAAGTAAAACCTAACTATGGCTACACCTTC. Translating it yields CASSVQVKPNYGYTF.

The rearrangement links TRBV29-1 to TRBJ2-1, with 13 nucleotides matching TRBD2. This CDR3 spans 15 amino acids. The junction had 3 bases not matched to a gene; V was cut back by 4 bases and J by 3 bases. CDR1 is SQVTM, CDR2 ANQGSEA, per germline. The CDR3 spells CSVGLAGGNYNEQFF. CDR3 DNA: TGCAGCGTTGGACTAGCGGGGGGAAACTACAATGAGCAGTTCTTC.

To note about this clone: The same CDR3 arises from other DNA sequences in this sample as well. The chain combines TRBV30 with TRBJ2-3; D remains unclear. Germline lookup yields CDR1 GTSNPN and CDR2 SVGIG (reference sequence). This CDR3 has 11 amino acids. V was clipped by 1 base and J by 4 bases, with 3 bases between them. The CDR3, as DNA: TGTGCCTGGAGTGGCGCAGATACGCAGTATTTT. Residues: CAWSGADTQYF.

The V gene is TRBV15, the J gene TRBJ1-5; D unresolved. The CDR3 has 14 amino acids. V shed 0 bases and J shed 7 bases, with 10 bases lying between them. Germline loops: CDR1 LNHNV, CDR2 YYDKDF (reference sequence). Written as DNA, the CDR3 is TGTGCCACCAGCAGAGATCGGCTGGGACAGCCCCAGCATTTT. Translated, it gives CATSRDRLGQPQHF.

CDR3 in amino acids: CASSLGGVRTDTQYF. The CDR3 coding sequence is TGCGCCAGCAGCTTGGGCGGGGTGAGGACAGATACGCAGTATTTT. The chain recombines TRBV5-1 with TRBJ2-3, with D possibly TRBD2 on 6 matching bases. This CDR3 has 15 residues. In germline, CDR1 is SGHRS, CDR2 YFSETQ. V gave up 0 bases and J gave up 3 bases, with 11 bases separating them.

The J gene is TRBJ1-1, the V gene TRBV19; a weak D match, TRBD1 (5 bases). V was pared by 7 bases and J by 11 bases, with 20 bases between. The CDR3 totals 13 residues. Germline assignment: CDR1 LNHDA and CDR2 SQIVND (reference sequence). The CDR3 DNA reads TGTGCCAGTACCCTTGGCAGGGATTCTGCTGCTTTCTTT. This gives the protein CASTLGRDSAAFF.

The DNA for the CDR3 is TGCGCCAGCAGCAGGGACAGAGCGAACACCGGGGAGCTGTTTTTT. This codes for CASSRDRANTGELFF. The genes are TRBV5-1 and TRBJ2-2; 7 positions agree with TRBD1. Trimming took 4 bases from V and 0 from J; bases not matched to a gene: 3. The germline gives CDR1 SGHRS, CDR2 YFSETQ. The CDR3 loop spans 15 amino acids.

The chain employs TRBV30 and TRBJ2-3; TRBD2 aligns across 7 bases. The junction had 16 bases not matched to a gene; V was cut back by 0 bases and J by 10 bases. The CDR3 spans 16 residues. The V gene's germline CDR1 is GTSNPN and CDR2 SVGIG (reference sequence). In nucleotides, the CDR3 is TGTGCCTGGAGTGTACTGGCGGGGGTTTCCCCGAGTTCGCAGTATTTT. This encodes CAWSVLAGVSPSSQYF.